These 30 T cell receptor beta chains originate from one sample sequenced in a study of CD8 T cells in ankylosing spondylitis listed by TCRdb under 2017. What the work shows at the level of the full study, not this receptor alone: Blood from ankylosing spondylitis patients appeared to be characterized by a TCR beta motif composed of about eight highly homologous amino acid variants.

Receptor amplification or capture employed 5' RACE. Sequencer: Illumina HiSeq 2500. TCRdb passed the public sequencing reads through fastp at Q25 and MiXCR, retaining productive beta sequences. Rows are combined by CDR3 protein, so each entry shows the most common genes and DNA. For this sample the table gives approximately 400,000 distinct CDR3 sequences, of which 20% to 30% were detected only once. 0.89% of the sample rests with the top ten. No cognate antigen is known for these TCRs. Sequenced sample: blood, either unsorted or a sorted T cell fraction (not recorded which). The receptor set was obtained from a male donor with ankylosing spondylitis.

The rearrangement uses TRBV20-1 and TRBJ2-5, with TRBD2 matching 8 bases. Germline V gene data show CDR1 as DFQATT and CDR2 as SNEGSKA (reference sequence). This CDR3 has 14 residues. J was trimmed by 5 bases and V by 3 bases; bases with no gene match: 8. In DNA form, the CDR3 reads TGCAGTGCTAGCTCGCCGAGCGGGAGTGAGACCCAGTACTTC. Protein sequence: CSASSPSGSETQYF.

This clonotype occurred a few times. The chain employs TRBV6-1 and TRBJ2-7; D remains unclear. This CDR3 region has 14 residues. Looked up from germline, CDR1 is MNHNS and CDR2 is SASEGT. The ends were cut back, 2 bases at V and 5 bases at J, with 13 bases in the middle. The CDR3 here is CASSERTTGNEQYV. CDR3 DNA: TGTGCCAGCAGTGAAAGGACCACGGGCAACGAGCAGTACGTC.

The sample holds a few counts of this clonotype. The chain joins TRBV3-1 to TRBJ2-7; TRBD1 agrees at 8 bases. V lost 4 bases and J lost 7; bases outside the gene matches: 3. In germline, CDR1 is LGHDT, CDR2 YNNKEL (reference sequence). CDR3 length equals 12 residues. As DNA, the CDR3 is TGTGCCAGCAGCCTACAGGGGGGAGAGCAGTACGTC. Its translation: CASSLQGGEQYV.

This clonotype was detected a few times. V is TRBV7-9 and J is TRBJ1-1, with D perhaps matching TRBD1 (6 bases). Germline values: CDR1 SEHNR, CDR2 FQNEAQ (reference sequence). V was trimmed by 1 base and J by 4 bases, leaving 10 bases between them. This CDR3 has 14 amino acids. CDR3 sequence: CASSLEGGGTEAFF. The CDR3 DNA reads TGTGCCAGCAGCTTAGAGGGGGGCGGCACTGAAGCTTTCTTT.

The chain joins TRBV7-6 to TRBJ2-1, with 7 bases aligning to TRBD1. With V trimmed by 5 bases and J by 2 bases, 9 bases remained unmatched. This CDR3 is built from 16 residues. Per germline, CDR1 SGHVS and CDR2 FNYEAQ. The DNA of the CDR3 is TGTGCCAGCAGCAAAGAGACAGGGTGGACCTACAATGAGCAGTTCTTC. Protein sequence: CASSKETGWTYNEQFF.

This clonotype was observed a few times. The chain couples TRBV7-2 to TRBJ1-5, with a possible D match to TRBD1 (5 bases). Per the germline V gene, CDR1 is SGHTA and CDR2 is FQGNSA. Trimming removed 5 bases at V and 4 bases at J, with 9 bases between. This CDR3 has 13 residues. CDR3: CASSRGLNQPQHF. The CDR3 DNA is TGTGCCAGCAGCCGGGGACTAAATCAGCCCCAGCATTTT.

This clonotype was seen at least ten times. CDR3 sequence reads: CASSLQGAEQYF. The CDR3 DNA reads as TGCGCCAGCAGCCTACAGGGGGCCGAGCAGTACTTC. This chain joins TRBV5-1 and TRBJ2-7, with 9 nucleotides matching TRBD1. V lost 4 bases to trimming and J lost 6 bases; unmatched junction nucleotides: 2. CDR1 and CDR2 (germline): SGHRS, YFSETQ. This CDR3 has 12 residues. Drawing the rest from reference TRBV5-1 and TRBJ2-7, the complete variable domain is KAGVTQTPRYLIKTRGQQVTLSCSPISGHRSVSWYQQTPGQGLQFLFEYFSETQRNKGNFPGRFSGRQFSNSRSEMNVSTLELGDSALYLCASSLQGAEQYFGPGTRLTVT.

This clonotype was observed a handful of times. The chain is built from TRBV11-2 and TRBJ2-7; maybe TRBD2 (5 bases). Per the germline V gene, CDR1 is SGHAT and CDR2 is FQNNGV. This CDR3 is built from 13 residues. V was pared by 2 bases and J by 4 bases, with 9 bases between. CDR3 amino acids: CASSLSQRYEQYV. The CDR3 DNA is TGTGCCAGCAGCTTAAGTCAGCGGTACGAGCAGTACGTC.

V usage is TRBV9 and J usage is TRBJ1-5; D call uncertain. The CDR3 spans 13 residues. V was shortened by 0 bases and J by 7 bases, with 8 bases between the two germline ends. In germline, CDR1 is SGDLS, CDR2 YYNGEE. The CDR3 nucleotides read TGTGCCAGCAGCGTAGACCCTGGGCAGCCCCAGCATTTT. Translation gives CASSVDPGQPQHF.

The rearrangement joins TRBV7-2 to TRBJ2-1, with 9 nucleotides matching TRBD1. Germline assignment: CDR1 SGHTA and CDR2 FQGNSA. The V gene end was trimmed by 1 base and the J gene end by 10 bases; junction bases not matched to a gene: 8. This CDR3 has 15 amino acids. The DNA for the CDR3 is TGTGCCAGCAGCTTAGACAAGGACAGGGGTAGGGAGCAGTTCTTC. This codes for CASSLDKDRGREQFF.

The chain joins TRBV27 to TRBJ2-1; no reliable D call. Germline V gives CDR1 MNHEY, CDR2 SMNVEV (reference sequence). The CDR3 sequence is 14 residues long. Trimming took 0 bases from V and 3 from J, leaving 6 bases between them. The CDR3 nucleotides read TGTGCCAGCAGTTTATCAGCCGACTACAATGAGCAGTTCTTC. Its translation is CASSLSADYNEQFF.

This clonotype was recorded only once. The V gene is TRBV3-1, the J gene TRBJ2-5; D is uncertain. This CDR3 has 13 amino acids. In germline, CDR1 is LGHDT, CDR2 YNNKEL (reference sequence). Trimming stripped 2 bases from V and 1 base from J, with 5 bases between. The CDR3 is CASSQRSQETQYF. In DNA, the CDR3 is TGTGCCAGCAGCCAAAGAAGCCAAGAGACCCAGTACTTC.

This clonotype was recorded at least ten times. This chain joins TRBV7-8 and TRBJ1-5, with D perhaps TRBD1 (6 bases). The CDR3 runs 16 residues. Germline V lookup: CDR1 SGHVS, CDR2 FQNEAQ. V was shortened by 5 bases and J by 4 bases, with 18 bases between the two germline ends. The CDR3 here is CASSRFGGRGNQPQHF. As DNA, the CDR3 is TGTGCCAGCAGCAGGTTCGGGGGCCGGGGGAATCAGCCCCAGCATTTT.

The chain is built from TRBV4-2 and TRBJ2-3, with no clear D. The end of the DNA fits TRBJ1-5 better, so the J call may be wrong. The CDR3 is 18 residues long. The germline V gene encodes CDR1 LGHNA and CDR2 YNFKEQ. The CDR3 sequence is CASSPRPPASGYTDTQHF. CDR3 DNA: TGTGCCAGCAGCCCAAGGCCCCCCGCTAGCGGCTACACAGATACGCAGCATTTT.

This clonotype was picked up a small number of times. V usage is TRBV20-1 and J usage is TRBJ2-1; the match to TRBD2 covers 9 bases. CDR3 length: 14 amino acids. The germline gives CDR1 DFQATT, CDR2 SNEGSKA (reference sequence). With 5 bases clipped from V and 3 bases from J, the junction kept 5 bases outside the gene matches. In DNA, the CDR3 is TGCAGTGCTCAAAGCGGGAGGAGCTACAATGAGCAGTTCTTC. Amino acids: CSAQSGRSYNEQFF.

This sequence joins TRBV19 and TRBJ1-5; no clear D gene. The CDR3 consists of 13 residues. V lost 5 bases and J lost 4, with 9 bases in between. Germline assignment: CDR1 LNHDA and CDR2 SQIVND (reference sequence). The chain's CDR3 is CASSPPWNQPQHF. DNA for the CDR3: TGTGCCAGTAGTCCCCCTTGGAATCAGCCCCAGCATTTT.

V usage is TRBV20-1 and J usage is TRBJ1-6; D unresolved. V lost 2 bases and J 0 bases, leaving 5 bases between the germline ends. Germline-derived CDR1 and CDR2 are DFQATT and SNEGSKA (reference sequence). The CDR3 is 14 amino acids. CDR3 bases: TGCAGTGCTAGACAGAGCTCCTATAATTCACCCCTCCACTTT. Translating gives CSARQSSYNSPLHF.

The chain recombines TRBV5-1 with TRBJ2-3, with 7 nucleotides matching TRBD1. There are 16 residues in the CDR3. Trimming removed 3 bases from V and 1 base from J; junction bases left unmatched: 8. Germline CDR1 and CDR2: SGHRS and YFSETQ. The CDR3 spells CASSSARTGGTDTQYF. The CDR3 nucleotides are TGCGCCAGCAGCTCCGCGAGGACAGGCGGCACAGATACGCAGTATTTT.

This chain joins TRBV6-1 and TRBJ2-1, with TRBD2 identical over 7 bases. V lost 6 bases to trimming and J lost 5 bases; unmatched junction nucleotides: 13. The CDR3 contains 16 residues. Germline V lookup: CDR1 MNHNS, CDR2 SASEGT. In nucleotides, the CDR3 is TGTGCCAGCAGAGCGTGGGGGGAGGGCCGTCACAATGAGCAGTTCTTC. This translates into CASRAWGEGRHNEQFF.

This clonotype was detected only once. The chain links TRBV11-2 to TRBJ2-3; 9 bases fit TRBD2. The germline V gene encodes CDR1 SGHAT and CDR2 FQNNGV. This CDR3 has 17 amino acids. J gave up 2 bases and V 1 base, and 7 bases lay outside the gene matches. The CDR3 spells CASSLGLAVGATDTQYF. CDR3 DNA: TGTGCCAGCAGCTTAGGACTAGCGGTGGGGGCCACAGATACGCAGTATTTT.

The DNA for the CDR3 is TGCAGTGCTAGAGATCCGAGGCAGGGAGCAAATATGAACACTGAAGCTTTCTTT. Protein: CSARDPRQGANMNTEAFF. This rearrangement joins TRBV20-1 to TRBJ1-1; D possibly corresponds to TRBD1 (5 bases). Germline CDR1 DFQATT, CDR2 SNEGSKA (reference sequence). The CDR3 consists of 18 residues. The V end was cut by 0 bases, the J end by 0 bases, with 20 bases between.

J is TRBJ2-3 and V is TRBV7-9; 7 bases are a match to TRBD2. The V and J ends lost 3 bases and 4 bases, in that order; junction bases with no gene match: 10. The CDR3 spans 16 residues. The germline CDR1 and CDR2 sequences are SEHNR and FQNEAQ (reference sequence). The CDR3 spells CASSFYSGNRPDTQYF. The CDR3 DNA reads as TGTGCCAGCAGCTTTTACAGCGGGAACCGCCCAGATACGCAGTATTTT.

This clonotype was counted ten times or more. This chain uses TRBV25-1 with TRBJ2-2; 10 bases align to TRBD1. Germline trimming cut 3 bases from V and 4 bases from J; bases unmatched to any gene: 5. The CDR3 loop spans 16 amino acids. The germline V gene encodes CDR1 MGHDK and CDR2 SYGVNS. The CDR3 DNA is TGTGCCAGCAGTGACCCCGGACAGGGGGGCACCGGGGAGCTGTTTTTT. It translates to CASSDPGQGGTGELFF. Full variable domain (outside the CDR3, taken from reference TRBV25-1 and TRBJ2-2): EADIYQTPRYLVIGTGKKITLECSQTMGHDKMYWYQQDPGMELHLIHYSYGVNSTEKGDLSSESTVSRIRTEHFPLTLESARPSHTSQYLCASSDPGQGGTGELFFGEGSRLTVL.

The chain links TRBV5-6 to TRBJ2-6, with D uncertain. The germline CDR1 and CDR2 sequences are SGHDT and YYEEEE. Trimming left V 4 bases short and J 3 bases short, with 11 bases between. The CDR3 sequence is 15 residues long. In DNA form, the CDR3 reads TGTGCCAGCAGCGCATGGAGTAGTGGGGCCAACGTCCTGACTTTC. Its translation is CASSAWSSGANVLTF.

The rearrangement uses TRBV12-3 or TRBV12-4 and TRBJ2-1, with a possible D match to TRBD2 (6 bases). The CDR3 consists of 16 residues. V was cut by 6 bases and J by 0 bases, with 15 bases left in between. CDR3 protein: CASSRLVGDSYNEQFF. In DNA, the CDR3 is TGTGCCAGCAGCCGACTAGTAGGAGACTCCTACAATGAGCAGTTCTTC.

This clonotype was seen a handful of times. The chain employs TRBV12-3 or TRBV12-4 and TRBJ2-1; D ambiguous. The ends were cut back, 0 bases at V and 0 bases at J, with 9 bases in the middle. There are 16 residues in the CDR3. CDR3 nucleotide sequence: TGTGCCAGCAGTTTAGCGCAGAGTCTCTCCTACAATGAGCAGTTCTTC. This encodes CASSLAQSLSYNEQFF.

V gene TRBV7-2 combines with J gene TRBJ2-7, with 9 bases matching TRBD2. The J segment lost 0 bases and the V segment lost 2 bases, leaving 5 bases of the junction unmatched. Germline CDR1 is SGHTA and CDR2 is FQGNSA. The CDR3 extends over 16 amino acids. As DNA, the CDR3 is TGTGCCAGCAGCTTACTTAGCGGGAGTGGCTCCTACGAGCAGTACTTC. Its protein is CASSLLSGSGSYEQYF.

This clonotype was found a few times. The CDR3, as DNA: TGTGCCAGCAGGGGACTAGCGGGAGGGCCGGAGTTCTTC. As protein: CASRGLAGGPEFF. The chain joins TRBV2 to TRBJ2-1, with 16 bases that match TRBD2. With V trimmed by 6 bases and J by 14 bases, 4 bases remained unmatched. CDR1 and CDR2 from the germline V gene are SNHLY and FYNNEI. The CDR3 covers 13 residues.

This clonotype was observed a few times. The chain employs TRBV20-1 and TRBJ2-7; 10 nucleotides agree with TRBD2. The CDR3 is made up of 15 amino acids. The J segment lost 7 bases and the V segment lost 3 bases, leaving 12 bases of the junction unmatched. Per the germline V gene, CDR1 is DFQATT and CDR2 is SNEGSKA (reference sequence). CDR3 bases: TGCAGTGCTAGTCGGTCGGTAGCGGGAGGTAGGGAGCAGTACTTC. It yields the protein CSASRSVAGGREQYF.

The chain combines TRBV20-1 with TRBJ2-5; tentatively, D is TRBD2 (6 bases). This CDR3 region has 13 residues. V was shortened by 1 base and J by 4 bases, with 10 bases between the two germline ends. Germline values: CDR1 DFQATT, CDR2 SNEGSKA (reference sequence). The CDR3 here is CSARVLARETQYF. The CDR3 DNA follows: TGCAGTGCTAGAGTACTAGCCAGAGAGACCCAGTACTTC.